This is a list of T cell receptor beta chains from one sample in a study of T cells after yellow fever vaccination. TCRdb reprocessed the 5' RACE reads with MiXCR, giving one entry per CDR3 protein. The sample lists a few hundred thousand distinct CDR3 sequences, around 16% occurring once. Specimen: PBMCs, collected around 5 days after the first yellow fever vaccination. Receptors were obtained from a man between 18 and 29 years old who received the YFV17D yellow fever vaccine. The CDR3 runs from the conserved cysteine through the conserved F or W. The D gene is left open where the match is weak. Where a row states a size, it is once, few, many or the class of an expanded clone; other rows omit it.

d_call j_call v_call clone_size cdr3_aa cdr3_nt
- TRBJ2-3 TRBV11-3 - CASSYRGDGTDTQYF TGTGCCAGCAGCTATAGGGGGGACGGCACAGATACGCAGTATTTT
- TRBJ2-7 TRBV6-2/TRBV6-3 - CASSQPTGTAYEQYF TGTGCCAGCAGCCAACCGACGGGGACTGCCTACGAGCAGTACTTC
- TRBJ1-5 TRBV6-1 few CASSPRSNQPQHF TGTGCCAGCAGCCCCCGGAGCAATCAGCCCCAGCATTTT
- TRBJ2-5 TRBV6-1 - CASSVQGRGQETQYF TGTGCCAGCAGTGTTCAGGGGAGGGGGCAAGAGACCCAGTACTTC
- TRBJ1-5 TRBV4-1 few CASSLRGETQPQHF TGCGCCAGCAGCCTCCGCGGAGAGACTCAGCCCCAGCATTTT
- TRBJ1-4 TRBV7-2 - CASSFGLANEKLFF TGTGCCAGCAGCTTCGGGCTGGCTAATGAAAAACTGTTTTTT
- TRBJ1-2 TRBV2 - CASSDWRGDGYTF TGTGCCAGCAGTGATTGGAGGGGCGATGGCTACACCTTC
TRBD1 TRBJ2-7 TRBV12-3/TRBV12-4 - CASKPRDRSYEQYF TGTGCCAGCAAACCCAGGGACAGGTCCTACGAGCAGTACTTC
TRBD1 TRBJ2-2 TRBV6-2/TRBV6-3 - CASSYPGAGGSNTGELFF TGTGCCAGCAGTTACCCGGGGGCAGGGGGCTCGAACACCGGGGAGCTGTTTTTT
- TRBJ1-1 TRBV30 - CAWSVSSGRTEAFF TGTGCCTGGAGTGTATCGTCAGGGAGGACTGAAGCTTTCTTT
- TRBJ1-1 TRBV7-2 few CASSLAYPSRGTEAFF TGTGCCAGCAGCTTAGCCTATCCGAGCCGGGGCACTGAAGCTTTCTTT
TRBD1 TRBJ2-5 TRBV15 few CATSRETGGAQTQYF TGTGCCACCAGCAGAGAGACAGGGGGCGCGCAGACCCAGTACTTC
TRBD1 TRBJ2-5 TRBV18 many CASSPWDRETQYF TGTGCCAGCTCACCATGGGACAGAGAGACCCAGTACTTC
- TRBJ1-1 TRBV20-1 - CSASSQGIEAFF TGCAGTGCTAGTTCTCAGGGGATTGAAGCTTTCTTT
- TRBJ2-2 TRBV14 few CASSPDWRRELFF TGTGCCAGCAGCCCGGACTGGCGGCGGGAGCTGTTTTTT
TRBD1 TRBJ2-7 TRBV6-1 few CASRSTGGVHYEQYF TGTGCCAGCAGATCTACAGGGGGCGTTCACTACGAGCAGTACTTC
- TRBJ1-1 TRBV6-1 - CASRRVGNTEAFF TGTGCCAGCAGGAGGGTTGGAAACACTGAAGCTTTCTTT
- TRBJ1-2 TRBV19 few CASSILASDGYTF TGTGCCAGTAGTATCCTGGCATCAGATGGCTACACCTTC
TRBD2 TRBJ2-1 TRBV2 - CASSEAVERGEFF TGTGCCAGCAGTGAAGCGGTGGAGCGGGGGGAGTTCTTC
TRBD1 TRBJ1-1 TRBV12-3/TRBV12-4 - CASSSGQGETHTEAFF TGTGCCAGCAGCTCGGGACAGGGAGAAACTCACACTGAAGCTTTCTTT
TRBD1 TRBJ1-2 TRBV4-2 few CASSQDSGTTGAFYGYTF TGTGCCAGCAGCCAAGATTCTGGTACGACAGGGGCCTTCTATGGCTACACCTTC
- TRBJ1-4 TRBV29-1 - CSVEDPAQGIKLFF TGCAGCGTTGAAGATCCGGCGCAGGGGATAAAACTGTTTTTT
TRBD2 TRBJ2-1 TRBV5-4 - CASSSTAGTGNEQFF TGTGCCAGCAGCTCTACAGCGGGGACGGGAAATGAGCAGTTCTTC
- TRBJ2-2 TRBV2 few CASSEMWTGELFF TGTGCCAGCAGTGAAATGTGGACCGGGGAGCTGTTTTTT
TRBD1 TRBJ1-2 TRBV6-2/TRBV6-3 - CASSPGQEYGYTF TGTGCCAGCAGTCCAGGACAGGAATATGGCTACACCTTC
- TRBJ2-2 TRBV6-5 few CASSYERGDGELFF TGTGCCAGCAGTTACGAACGGGGAGACGGGGAGCTGTTTTTT
- TRBJ2-3 TRBV12-3/TRBV12-4 - CASRGVMTDTQYF TGTGCCAGCAGAGGGGTAATGACAGATACGCAGTATTTT
- TRBJ1-1 TRBV7-9 - CASSGTASWGNTEAFF TGTGCCAGCAGCGGCACTGCATCGTGGGGTAACACTGAAGCTTTCTTT
- TRBJ2-7 TRBV7-9 - CASSLFNTETYEQYF TGTGCCAGCAGCTTATTCAACACGGAAACCTACGAGCAGTACTTC
TRBD1 TRBJ2-2 TRBV6-2/TRBV6-3 - CASRTGSNTGELFF TGTGCCAGCAGGACAGGGTCGAACACCGGGGAGCTGTTTTTT
- TRBJ2-5 TRBV7-2 - CASSFQGSEETQYF TGTGCCAGCAGCTTCCAGGGATCGGAAGAGACCCAGTACTTC
- TRBJ1-1 TRBV4-3 few CASSQDGGSGTEAFF TGCGCCAGCAGCCAAGATGGGGGAAGTGGGACTGAAGCTTTCTTT
- TRBJ1-1 TRBV6-2/TRBV6-3 - CASRLGQNTEAFF TGTGCCAGCAGACTGGGACAGAACACTGAAGCTTTCTTT
- TRBJ1-2 TRBV24-1 few CATSLGNTNYGYTF TGTGCCACCAGCTTGGGGAATACTAACTATGGCTACACCTTC
- TRBJ1-1 TRBV4-3 many CASSQEAGANTEAFF TGCGCCAGCAGCCAAGAGGCAGGCGCGAACACTGAAGCTTTCTTT
- TRBJ2-2 TRBV9 many CASSAGPSNTGELFF TGTGCCAGCAGCGCGGGACCATCAAACACCGGGGAGCTGTTTTTT
- TRBJ2-2 TRBV20-1 many CSASRGVGNTGELFF TGCAGTGCTAGTAGGGGCGTGGGGAACACCGGGGAGCTGTTTTTT
- TRBJ2-3 TRBV6-2/TRBV6-3 - CASKAAYTDTQYF TGTGCCAGCAAGGCAGCATACACAGATACGCAGTATTTT
- TRBJ1-1 TRBV7-2 - CASSLVPRNTEAFF TGTGCCAGCAGCTTAGTACCCAGGAACACTGAAGCTTTCTTT
TRBD1 TRBJ1-4 TRBV19 - CASRDRQGTYEKLFF TGTGCCAGTAGAGACCGACAGGGGACGTATGAAAAACTGTTTTTT
TRBD2 TRBJ2-5 TRBV18 - CASSPLAGGRMVQETQYF TGTGCCAGCTCCCCCCTAGCGGGGGGGCGGATGGTCCAAGAGACCCAGTACTTC